The 18 T cell receptor beta chains below come from one sample, sequenced in a study of T and B cells in COVID-19 patients (TCRdb year 2020). Genomic DNA extracted from blood was used in amounts of roughly 220-500 ng for amplification of TRB repertoires. The instrument was an Illumina MiSeq. TRB rearrangements were amplified by multiplex PCR with BIOMED2 TRB-A/B primer pools. The public reads were reanalyzed by TCRdb: fastp trimming at Q25, MiXCR alignment, in-frame beta chains only. Identical CDR3 proteins give one entry, which carries the most common genes and DNA. The sample table lists 20,000 to 25,000 distinct CDR3 sequences, about a third of them with a count of one. The ten largest clones capture approximately 2.2% of the sample. The sequenced material came from blood. These receptors all come from a human donor who had recovered from COVID-19.

In regard to this clonotype: An end of the junction does not agree with germline; a read error may underlie this. The gene calls are TRBV5-4 and TRBJ2-7; 7 nucleotides match TRBD1. CDR1 is SGHNT and CDR2 is YYREEE in the germline V gene (reference sequence). The CDR3 spans 14 residues. The CDR3 coding sequence is TGCGCCAGCAGCGACCGGACAGGAATGTTCGAGCAGTACTTC. It encodes CASSDRTGMFEQYF.

A word on this clonotype: This sequence may be a read error, since a much larger clone differs from it by one base. The chain is built from TRBV10-3 and TRBJ2-3; possibly TRBD2 for D (5 bases). The CDR3 extends over 12 amino acids. Germline V CDR1 and CDR2: ENHRY, SYGVKD. The CDR3 nucleotides are TGTGCCAGCAGTGACGGGGTCCGGACGCAGTATTTT. Protein sequence: CASSDGVRTQYF.

This clonotype turned up a few times. V is TRBV5-4 and J is TRBJ2-2, with TRBD2 matching over 8 bases. V lost 2 bases to trimming and J lost 7 bases; unmatched junction nucleotides: 10. Per germline, CDR1 SGHNT and CDR2 YYREEE (reference sequence). CDR3 length: 16 amino acids. The CDR3 DNA reads TGTGCCAGCAGCTTACCCAAGCTAGCGGGCGTCGGGGAGCTGTTTTTT. The encoded protein is CASSLPKLAGVGELFF.

This clonotype was detected many times. The rearrangement links TRBV5-4 to TRBJ2-5, with no clear D. CDR1 is SGHNT, CDR2 YYREEE, per germline (reference sequence). V was trimmed by 0 bases and J by 5 bases, leaving 8 bases between them. There are 13 residues in the CDR3. CDR3 nucleotide sequence: TGTGCCAGCAGCTTGGTTCAGAGGGAGACCCAGTACTTC. Amino acids: CASSLVQRETQYF.

This clonotype is classed as medium-sized. This rearrangement joins TRBV11-3 to TRBJ2-5, with D maybe TRBD1 (6 bases). The germline V gene encodes CDR1 SGHNT and CDR2 YENEEA. V dropped 7 bases and J dropped 4 bases, with 16 bases sitting between them. The CDR3 spans 14 residues. CDR3 sequence (DNA): TGTGCCAGCACCCCCGGGACAACTAGAGAGACCCAGTACTTC. It translates to CASTPGTTRETQYF.

The chain combines TRBV6-5 with TRBJ1-1; D remains unclear. Germline V lookup: CDR1 MNHEY, CDR2 SVGAGI. V lost 5 bases and J 10 bases, leaving 23 bases between the germline ends. CDR3 length equals 15 residues. The CDR3 loop reads CASSEDAPGGRGAFF. In nucleotides, the CDR3 is TGTGCCAGCAGTGAAGATGCACCGGGCGGGAGAGGAGCTTTCTTT.

This clonotype was recorded a few times. The genes are TRBV20-1 and TRBJ2-7; D gene unclear. The germline V gene encodes CDR1 DFQATT and CDR2 SNEGSKA (reference sequence). Trimming stripped 3 bases from V and 3 bases from J, with 9 bases between. The CDR3 sequence is 12 residues long. CDR3 in amino acids: CSARGRIYEQYF. Written as DNA, the CDR3 is TGCAGTGCTAGGGGCCGAATCTACGAGCAGTACTTC.

This clonotype was observed a few times. The chain is built from TRBV12-3 or TRBV12-4 and TRBJ1-5; TRBD1 matches at 9 bases. The V segment lost 6 bases and the J segment 0 bases; nucleotides outside the gene matches: 6. The CDR3 runs 16 residues. CDR3 sequence reads: CASSVTGGSSNQPQHF. CDR3 nucleotide sequence: TGTGCCAGCAGCGTCACAGGGGGCTCTAGCAATCAGCCCCAGCATTTT.

The V and J genes are TRBV6-5 and TRBJ1-1, with D possibly matching TRBD1 (5 bases). Trimming took 2 bases from V and 11 from J, leaving 12 bases between them. The CDR3 runs 12 residues. The germline V gene has CDR1 MNHEY and CDR2 SVGAGI. The CDR3 reads CASSYREGRAFF. The DNA for the CDR3 is TGTGCCAGCAGTTACCGAGAGGGGAGGGCTTTCTTT.

The chain links TRBV28 to TRBJ2-7; unclear D gene. This CDR3 is built from 13 residues. The V and J ends lost 6 bases and 2 bases respectively, with 11 bases between them. Germline V gene lookup returns CDR1 MDHEN and CDR2 SYDVKM. The CDR3 DNA reads as TGTGCCAGCAGGATAAGTGGTCCCTACGAGCAGTACTTC. This encodes CASRISGPYEQYF.

This clonotype occurred many times. This chain links TRBV5-6 with TRBJ1-6; D remains ambiguous. CDR1 is SGHDT, CDR2 YYEEEE, per germline. This CDR3 is built from 15 residues. The V and J ends lost 4 bases and 8 bases respectively, with 16 bases between them. Written as DNA, the CDR3 is TGTGCCAGCAGCGGGATACTTGACTCTCATTCACCCCTCCACTTT. It translates to CASSGILDSHSPLHF.

The rearrangement uses TRBV5-1 and TRBJ2-5; D unresolved. Germline V gene lookup returns CDR1 SGHRS and CDR2 YFSETQ. Trimming took 6 bases from V and 2 from J, leaving 5 bases between them. CDR3 length: 11 residues. Written as DNA, the CDR3 is TGCGCCAGCAAAGAGCAAGAGACCCAGTACTTC. It translates to CASKEQETQYF.

For the CDR3, the DNA is TGTGCCAGCAGCCAAACCACTAGCGGGGGGGCACCCACAGATACGCAGTATTTT. Protein: CASSQTTSGGAPTDTQYF. The gene calls are TRBV4-2 and TRBJ2-3; 13 bases match TRBD2. The CDR3 is 18 residues long. The germline gives CDR1 LGHNA, CDR2 YNFKEQ. V lost 2 bases, J lost 2 bases, and 7 bases stayed unmatched.

J is TRBJ2-2 and V is TRBV2, with 9 bases fitting TRBD1. The length of the CDR3 is 13 residues. J lost 3 bases, V lost 9 bases, and 2 bases had no gene match. Germline CDR1 is SNHLY and CDR2 is FYNNEI. CDR3 loop: CASGQGYTGELFF. CDR3 nucleotides: TGTGCCAGTGGACAGGGGTACACCGGGGAGCTGTTTTTT.

This clonotype is medium-sized in the sample. This sequence joins TRBV29-1 and TRBJ1-3; no clear D gene. The CDR3 has 14 amino acids. V shed 4 bases and J shed 4 bases, with 14 bases lying between them. The germline CDR1 and CDR2 sequences are SQVTM and ANQGSEA. CDR3: CSVVDQTLGNTIYF. DNA of the CDR3: TGCAGCGTTGTAGACCAAACCCTCGGAAACACCATATATTTT.

V and J are TRBV6-2 or TRBV6-3 and TRBJ2-2, with D unclear. The CDR3 totals 14 residues. V lost 3 bases, J lost 5 bases, and 10 bases lay in between. Germline V gene sequence: CDR1 MNHEY, CDR2 SVGEGT. The DNA for the CDR3 is TGTGCCAGCAGTTATTCGCTAGAGACCGGGGAGCTGTTTTTT. It codes for CASSYSLETGELFF.

This clonotype was seen a few times. The rearrangement links TRBV19 to TRBJ1-1; 7 bases agree with TRBD1. Germline V lookup: CDR1 LNHDA, CDR2 SQIVND (reference sequence). The V segment lost 3 bases and the J segment 4 bases; nucleotides outside the gene matches: 2. The length of the CDR3 is 13 residues. The CDR3: CASSIRGSTEAFF. CDR3 bases: TGTGCCAGTAGTATCAGGGGGAGCACTGAAGCTTTCTTT.

The V gene is TRBV19, the J gene TRBJ2-7; the match to TRBD1 covers 7 bases. After removal of 6 bases from V and 1 base from J, the junction contained 9 bases not matched to a gene. The germline V gene has CDR1 LNHDA and CDR2 SQIVND (reference sequence). The CDR3 covers 15 residues. The CDR3 DNA follows: TGTGCCAGTAGGCCCGGGACAGCCGAATCCTACGAGCAGTACTTC. Encoded protein: CASRPGTAESYEQYF.